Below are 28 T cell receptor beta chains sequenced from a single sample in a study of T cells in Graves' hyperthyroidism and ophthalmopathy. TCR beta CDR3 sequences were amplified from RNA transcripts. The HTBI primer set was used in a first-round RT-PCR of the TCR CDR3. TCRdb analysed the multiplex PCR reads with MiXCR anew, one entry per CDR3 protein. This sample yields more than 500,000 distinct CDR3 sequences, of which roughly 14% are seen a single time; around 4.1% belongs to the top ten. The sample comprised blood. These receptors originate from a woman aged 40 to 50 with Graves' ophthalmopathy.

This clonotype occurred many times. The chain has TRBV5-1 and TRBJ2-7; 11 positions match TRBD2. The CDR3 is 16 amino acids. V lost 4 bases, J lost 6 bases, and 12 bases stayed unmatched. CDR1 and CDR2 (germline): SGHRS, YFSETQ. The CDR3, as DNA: TGCGCCAGCAGCCCGGGACTAGCGGCCCCTCCAGGCGAGCAGTACTTC. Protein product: CASSPGLAAPPGEQYF.

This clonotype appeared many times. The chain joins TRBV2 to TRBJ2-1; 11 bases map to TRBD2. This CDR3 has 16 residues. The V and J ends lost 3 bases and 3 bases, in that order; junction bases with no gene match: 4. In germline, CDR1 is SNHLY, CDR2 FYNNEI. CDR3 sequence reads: CASSDFGTSGYNEQFF. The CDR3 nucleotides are TGTGCCAGCAGTGACTTTGGGACTAGCGGCTACAATGAGCAGTTCTTC.

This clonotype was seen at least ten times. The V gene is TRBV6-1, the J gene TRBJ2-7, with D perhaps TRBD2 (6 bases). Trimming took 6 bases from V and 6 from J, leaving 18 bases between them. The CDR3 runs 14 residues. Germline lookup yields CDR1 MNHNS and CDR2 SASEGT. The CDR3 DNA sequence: TGTGCCAGCAGCTCGGGAGTCCTTAGGTCCGAGCAGTACTTC. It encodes CASSSGVLRSEQYF.

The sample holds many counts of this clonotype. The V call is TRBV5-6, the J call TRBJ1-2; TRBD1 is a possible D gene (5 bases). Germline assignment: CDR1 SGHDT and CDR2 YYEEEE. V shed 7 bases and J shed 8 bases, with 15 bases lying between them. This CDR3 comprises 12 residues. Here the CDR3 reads CASRWGTQGYTF. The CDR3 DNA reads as TGTGCCAGCCGCTGGGGGACTCAGGGCTACACCTTC.

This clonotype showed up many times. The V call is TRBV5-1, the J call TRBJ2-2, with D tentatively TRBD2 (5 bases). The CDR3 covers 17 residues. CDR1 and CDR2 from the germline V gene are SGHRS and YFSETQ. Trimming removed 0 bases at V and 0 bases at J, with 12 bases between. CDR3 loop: CASSLAGSATNTGELFF. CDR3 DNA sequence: TGCGCCAGCAGCTTGGCGGGGAGCGCAACGAACACCGGGGAGCTGTTTTTT.

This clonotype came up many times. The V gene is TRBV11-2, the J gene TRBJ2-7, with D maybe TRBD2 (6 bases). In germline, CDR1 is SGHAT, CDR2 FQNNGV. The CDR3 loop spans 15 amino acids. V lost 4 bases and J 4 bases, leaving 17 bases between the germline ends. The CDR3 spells CASSSQEGLSYEQYF. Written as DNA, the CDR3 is TGTGCCAGCAGCTCACAGGAGGGTCTCTCATACGAGCAGTACTTC.

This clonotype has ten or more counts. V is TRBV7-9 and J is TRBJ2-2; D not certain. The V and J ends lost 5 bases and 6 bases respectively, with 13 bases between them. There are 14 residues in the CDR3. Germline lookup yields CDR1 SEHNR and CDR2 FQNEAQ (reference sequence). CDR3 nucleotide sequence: TGTGCCAGCAGCCCTACCCCCTCACCCGGGGAGCTGTTTTTT. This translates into CASSPTPSPGELFF.

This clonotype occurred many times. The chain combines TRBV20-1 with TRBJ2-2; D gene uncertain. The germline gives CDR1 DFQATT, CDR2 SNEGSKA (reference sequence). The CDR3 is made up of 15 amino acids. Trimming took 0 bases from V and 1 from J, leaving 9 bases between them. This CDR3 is CSAREVGQNTGELFF. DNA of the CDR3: TGCAGTGCTAGAGAAGTAGGGCAGAACACCGGGGAGCTGTTTTTT.

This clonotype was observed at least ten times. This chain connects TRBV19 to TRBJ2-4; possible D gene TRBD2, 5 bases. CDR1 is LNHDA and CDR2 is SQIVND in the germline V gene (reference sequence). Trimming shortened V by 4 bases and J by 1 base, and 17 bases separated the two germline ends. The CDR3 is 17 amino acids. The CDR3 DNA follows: TGTGCCAGTAGTAGGGGAGACTTGCTGGGGGCCAAAAACATTCAGTACTTC. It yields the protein CASSRGDLLGAKNIQYF.

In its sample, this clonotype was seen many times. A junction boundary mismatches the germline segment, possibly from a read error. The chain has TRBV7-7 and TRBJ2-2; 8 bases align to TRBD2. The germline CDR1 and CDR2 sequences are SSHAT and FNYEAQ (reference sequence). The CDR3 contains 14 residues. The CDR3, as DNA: TGTGCTAGCAGTCCCAGCGGGAGCACCGGGGAGCTGTTTTTT. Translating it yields CASSPSGSTGELFF.

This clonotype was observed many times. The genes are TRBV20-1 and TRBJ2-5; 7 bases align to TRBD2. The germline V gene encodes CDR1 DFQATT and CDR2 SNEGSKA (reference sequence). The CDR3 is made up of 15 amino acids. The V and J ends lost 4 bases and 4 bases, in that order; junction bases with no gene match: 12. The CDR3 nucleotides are TGCAGTGCTAACCGAGCTACGGGGGGTACAGAGACCCAGTACTTC. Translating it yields CSANRATGGTETQYF.

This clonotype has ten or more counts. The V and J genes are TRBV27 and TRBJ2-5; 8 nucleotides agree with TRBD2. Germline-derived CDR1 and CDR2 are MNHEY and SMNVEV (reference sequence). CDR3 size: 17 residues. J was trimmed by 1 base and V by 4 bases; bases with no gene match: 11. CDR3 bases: TGTGCCAGCAGTTGGCCCGGGACTAGGAGAACCCAAGAGACCCAGTACTTC. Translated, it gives CASSWPGTRRTQETQYF.

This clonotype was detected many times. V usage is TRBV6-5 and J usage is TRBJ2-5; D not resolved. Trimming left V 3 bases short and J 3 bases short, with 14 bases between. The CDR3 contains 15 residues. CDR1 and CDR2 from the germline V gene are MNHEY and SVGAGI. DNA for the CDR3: TGTGCCAGCAGTTATCTCTCGGCTGCTAAAGAGACCCAGTACTTC. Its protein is CASSYLSAAKETQYF.

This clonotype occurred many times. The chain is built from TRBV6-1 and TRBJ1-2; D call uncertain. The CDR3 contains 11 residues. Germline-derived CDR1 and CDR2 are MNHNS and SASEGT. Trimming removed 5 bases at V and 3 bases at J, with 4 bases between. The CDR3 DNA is TGTGCCAGCAGTCCAGACTATGGCTACACCTTC. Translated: CASSPDYGYTF.

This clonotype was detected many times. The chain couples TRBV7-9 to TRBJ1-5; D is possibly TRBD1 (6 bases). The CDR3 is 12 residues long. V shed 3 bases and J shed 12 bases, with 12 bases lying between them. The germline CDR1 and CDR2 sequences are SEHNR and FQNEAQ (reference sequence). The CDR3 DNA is TGTGCCAGCAGCTTGACAGGAGACATCCAGCATTTT. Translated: CASSLTGDIQHF.

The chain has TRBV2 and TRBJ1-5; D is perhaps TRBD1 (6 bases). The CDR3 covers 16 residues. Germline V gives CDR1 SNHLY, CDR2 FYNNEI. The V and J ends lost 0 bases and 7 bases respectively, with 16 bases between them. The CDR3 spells CASSEAGGGGRQPQHF. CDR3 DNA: TGTGCCAGCAGTGAAGCGGGGGGTGGGGGCAGACAGCCCCAGCATTTT.

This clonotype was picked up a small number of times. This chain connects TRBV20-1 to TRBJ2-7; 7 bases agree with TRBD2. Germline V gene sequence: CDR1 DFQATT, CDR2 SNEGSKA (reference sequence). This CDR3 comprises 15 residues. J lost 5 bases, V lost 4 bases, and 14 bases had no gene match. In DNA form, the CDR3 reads TGCAGTGCTACCCGAACTAGCGACGGGCCGGACGAGCAGTACTTC. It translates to CSATRTSDGPDEQYF.

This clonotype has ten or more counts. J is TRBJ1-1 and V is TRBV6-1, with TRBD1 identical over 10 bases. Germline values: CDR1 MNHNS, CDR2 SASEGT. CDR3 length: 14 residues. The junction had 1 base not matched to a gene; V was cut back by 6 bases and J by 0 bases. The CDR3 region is CASSGQGVNTEAFF. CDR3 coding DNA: TGTGCCAGCAGCGGACAGGGGGTGAACACTGAAGCTTTCTTT.

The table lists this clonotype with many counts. CDR3 in DNA: TGTGCCACCGCCGCTCGGGACTCCAGATTTGGAGGGCAGTACTTC. Protein product: CATAARDSRFGGQYF. The rearrangement uses TRBV7-9 and TRBJ2-7, with D perhaps TRBD2 (6 bases). V shed 10 bases and J shed 9 bases, with 28 bases lying between them. This CDR3 contains 15 residues. CDR1 and CDR2 (germline): SEHNR, FQNEAQ (reference sequence).

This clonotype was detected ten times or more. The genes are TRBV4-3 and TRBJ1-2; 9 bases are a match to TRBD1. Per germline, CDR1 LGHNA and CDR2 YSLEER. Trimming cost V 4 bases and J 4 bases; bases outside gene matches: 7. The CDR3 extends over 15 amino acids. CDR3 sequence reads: CASSPLDRGGYGYTF. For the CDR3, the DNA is TGCGCCAGCAGCCCTCTGGACAGGGGTGGCTATGGCTACACCTTC.

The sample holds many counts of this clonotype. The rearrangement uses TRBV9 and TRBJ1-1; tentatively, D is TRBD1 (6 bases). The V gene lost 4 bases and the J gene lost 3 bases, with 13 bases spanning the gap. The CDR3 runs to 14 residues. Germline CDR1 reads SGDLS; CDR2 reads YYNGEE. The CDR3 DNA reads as TGTGCCAGCAGCCCGATGCAGGGGTACACTGAAGCTTTCTTT. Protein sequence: CASSPMQGYTEAFF.

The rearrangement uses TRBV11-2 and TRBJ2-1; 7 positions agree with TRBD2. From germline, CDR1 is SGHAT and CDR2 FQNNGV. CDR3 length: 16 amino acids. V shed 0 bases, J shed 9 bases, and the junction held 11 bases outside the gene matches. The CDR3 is CASSLEGGRGKGEQFF. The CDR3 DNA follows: TGTGCCAGCAGCTTAGAAGGCGGGAGAGGAAAGGGTGAGCAGTTCTTC.

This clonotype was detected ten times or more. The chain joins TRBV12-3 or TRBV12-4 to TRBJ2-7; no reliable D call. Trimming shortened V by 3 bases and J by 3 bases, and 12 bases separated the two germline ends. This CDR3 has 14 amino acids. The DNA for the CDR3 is TGTGCCAGCAGTTTCGCTCCTATGATCTACGAGCAGTACTTC. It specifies CASSFAPMIYEQYF.

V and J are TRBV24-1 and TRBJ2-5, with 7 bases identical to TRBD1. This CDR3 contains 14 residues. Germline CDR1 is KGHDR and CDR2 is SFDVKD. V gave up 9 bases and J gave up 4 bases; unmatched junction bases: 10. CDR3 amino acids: CATARTGNRETQYF. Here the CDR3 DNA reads TGTGCCACCGCGAGGACAGGAAACCGAGAGACCCAGTACTTC.

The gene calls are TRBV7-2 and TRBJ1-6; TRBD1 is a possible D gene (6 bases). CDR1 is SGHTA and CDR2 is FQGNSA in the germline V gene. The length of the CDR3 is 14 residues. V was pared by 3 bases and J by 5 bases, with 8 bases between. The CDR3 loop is CASSFRQDNSPLHF. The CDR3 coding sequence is TGTGCCAGCAGCTTTCGACAGGATAATTCACCCCTCCACTTT. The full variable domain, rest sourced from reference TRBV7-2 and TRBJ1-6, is GAGVSQSPSNKVTEKGKDVELRCDPISGHTALYWYRQSLGQGLEFLIYFQGNSAPDKSGLPSDRFSAERTGGSVSTLTIQRTQQEDSAVYLCASSFRQDNSPLHFGNGTRLTVT.

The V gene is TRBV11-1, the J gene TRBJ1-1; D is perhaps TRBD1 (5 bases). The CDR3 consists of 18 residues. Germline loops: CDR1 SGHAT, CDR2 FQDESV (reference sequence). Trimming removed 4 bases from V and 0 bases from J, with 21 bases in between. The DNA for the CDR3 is TGTGCCAGCAGCTCCGTAGGGGCCTGGGGCAGATTGAACACTGAAGCTTTCTTT. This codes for CASSSVGAWGRLNTEAFF.

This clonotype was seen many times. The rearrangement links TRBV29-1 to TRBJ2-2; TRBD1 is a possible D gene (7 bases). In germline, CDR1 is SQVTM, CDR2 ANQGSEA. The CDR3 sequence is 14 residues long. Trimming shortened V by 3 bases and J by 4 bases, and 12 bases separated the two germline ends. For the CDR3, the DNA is TGCAGCGTTGAGAAGCAGGGGGGCACCGGGGAGCTGTTTTTT. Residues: CSVEKQGGTGELFF.

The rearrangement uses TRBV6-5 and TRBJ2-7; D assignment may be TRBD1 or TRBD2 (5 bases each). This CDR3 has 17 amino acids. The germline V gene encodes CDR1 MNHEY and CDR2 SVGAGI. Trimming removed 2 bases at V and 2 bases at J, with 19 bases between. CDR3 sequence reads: CASSYIDSWGIPYEQYF. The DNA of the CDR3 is TGTGCCAGCAGTTACATCGACTCGTGGGGGATCCCCTACGAGCAGTACTTC.